This T cell receptor beta chain comes out of a study of cytomegalovirus exposure and HLA in healthy donors. The CDR3 spans 14 residues. CDR1 and CDR2 from the germline V gene are SGHTA and FQGTGA. J gave up 7 bases and V 6 bases, and 8 bases lay outside the gene matches. Primers for the PCR totalled 60 Vbeta and 13 Jbeta. Produced via immunoSEQ multiplex PCR; TCRdb's table is partial and in-frame only. The sample has about 130,000 clones; 81% are singletons. The sequence derives from a man between 18 and 29 years old in good health and CMV-seronegative. Input material: PBMCs. V usage is TRBV7-3 and J usage is TRBJ2-1, with 8 bases matching TRBD1. This CDR3 is CASSIDNRGNEQFF. CDR3 in DNA: TGTGCCAGCAGTATAGACAACAGGGGGAATGAGCAGTTCTTC.